One sample yielded the 9 T cell receptor beta chains listed below, sequenced in a study of CD8 T cells in ankylosing spondylitis (dated by TCRdb to 2016 to 2017). The method was 5' RACE. TCRdb shows the sequencer as Illumina HiSeq 2500. TCRdb reprocessing: public reads trimmed at Q25 with fastp, clones called with MiXCR, in-frame beta chains kept. Each CDR3 protein appears once, grouped with its most common genes and DNA. For this sample there are nearly 350,000 distinct CDR3 sequences; roughly 15% appear just once. Roughly 1.1% of the sample is taken by the ten largest. Sequenced material: blood, either unsorted or a sorted T cell fraction (not recorded which). The receptors here all came from a male donor with ankylosing spondylitis or in good health (not recorded which).

This chain joins TRBV6-2 or TRBV6-3 and TRBJ2-7, with D possibly called TRBD1 or TRBD2 (6 bases each). The length of the CDR3 is 16 residues. Germline V lookup: CDR1 MNHEY, CDR2 SVGEGT. Trimming took off 5 bases at V and 0 bases at J, with 17 bases between the two ends. CDR3 loop: CASSPGRGGGSYEQYF. CDR3 nucleotide sequence: TGTGCCAGCAGTCCGGGACGAGGAGGGGGCTCCTACGAGCAGTACTTC.

This clonotype appeared a few times. The chain joins TRBV29-1 to TRBJ1-2; no clear D gene. Trimming left V 7 bases short and J 4 bases short, with 10 bases between. CDR1 is SQVTM, CDR2 ANQGSEA, per germline. The CDR3 extends over 11 amino acids. CDR3 coding DNA: TGCAGCGGCGGCGGGTCCTATGGCTACACCTTC. Its protein product is CSGGGSYGYTF. Combining the CDR3 with reference TRBV29-1 and TRBJ1-2 gives the whole variable domain SAVISQKPSRDICQRGTSLTIQCQVDSQVTMMFWYRQQPGQSLTLIATANQGSEATYESGFVIDKFPISRPNLTFSTLTVSNMSPEDSSIYLCSGGGSYGYTFGSGTRLTVV.

In this sample, this clonotype turned up a few times. This chain joins TRBV12-3 or TRBV12-4 and TRBJ2-5; D may correspond to TRBD1 or TRBD2 (5 bases each). There are 14 residues in the CDR3. V was pared by 7 bases and J by 1 base, with 13 bases between. DNA of the CDR3: TGTGCCAGCACCCCAAGGGGAGCCCAAGAGACCCAGTACTTC. Amino acid sequence: CASTPRGAQETQYF.

This clonotype has more than one count but fewer than ten. The chain has TRBV6-2 or TRBV6-3 and TRBJ1-2, with D possibly TRBD1 on 5 matching bases. This CDR3 is built from 13 residues. V lost 7 bases and J lost 8, with 17 bases in between. Germline CDR1 reads MNHEY; CDR2 reads SVGEGT. The CDR3 DNA reads as TGTGCCAGCACCCGGACATCTTTTGACGGCTACACCTTC. Residues: CASTRTSFDGYTF.

This clonotype was observed a handful of times. The V and J genes are TRBV12-3 or TRBV12-4 and TRBJ2-4, with 10 bases that match TRBD2. This CDR3 comprises 14 residues. The trim removed 2 bases at V and 8 bases at J, leaving 3 bases unmatched. The CDR3 here is CASSLSSGRDIQYF. CDR3 coding DNA: TGTGCCAGCAGTTTATCTAGCGGGAGAGACATTCAGTACTTC.

The chain couples TRBV5-4 to TRBJ2-7; D uncertain. Trimming removed 4 bases at V and 5 bases at J, with 19 bases between. The CDR3 spans 15 residues. The germline V gene encodes CDR1 SGHNT and CDR2 YYREEE (reference sequence). CDR3 loop: CASSRTGRIENEQYF. CDR3 nucleotide sequence: TGTGCCAGCAGCCGCACTGGACGGATCGAAAACGAGCAGTACTTC.

This clonotype was seen repeatedly, ten times or more. The chain uses TRBV7-2 and TRBJ1-2, with D uncertain. The ends were cut back, 1 base at V and 4 bases at J, with 13 bases in the middle. CDR3 size: 15 residues. CDR1 is SGHTA, CDR2 FQGNSA, per germline. CDR3 in DNA: TGTGCCAGCAGCTTAGTTACGACCACCGGCTATGGCTACACCTTC. Its translation: CASSLVTTTGYGYTF. Complete variable domain (other parts from reference TRBV7-2 and TRBJ1-2): GAGVSQSPSNKVTEKGKDVELRCDPISGHTALYWYRQSLGQGLEFLIYFQGNSAPDKSGLPSDRFSAERTGGSVSTLTIQRTQQEDSAVYLCASSLVTTTGYGYTFGSGTRLTVV.

The chain recombines TRBV20-1 with TRBJ2-3, with 11 bases that match TRBD2. Germline-derived CDR1 and CDR2 are DFQATT and SNEGSKA (reference sequence). The V gene end was trimmed by 3 bases and the J gene end by 3 bases; junction bases not matched to a gene: 8. The CDR3 runs to 16 residues. The CDR3 is CSASIIAGGQTDTQYF. The CDR3 DNA is TGCAGTGCTAGTATCATAGCGGGGGGGCAGACAGATACGCAGTATTTT.

This clonotype was seen more than once but under ten times. DNA of the CDR3: TGTGCCAGCACTTTGGGGGTGGGGCGTGACGAGCAGTACTTC. Residues: CASTLGVGRDEQYF. V and J are TRBV7-9 and TRBJ2-7, with D perhaps given as TRBD1 or TRBD2 (5 bases each). CDR3 length: 14 amino acids. CDR1 and CDR2 (germline): SEHNR, FQNEAQ (reference sequence). The V end was cut by 7 bases, the J end by 5 bases, with 18 bases between.